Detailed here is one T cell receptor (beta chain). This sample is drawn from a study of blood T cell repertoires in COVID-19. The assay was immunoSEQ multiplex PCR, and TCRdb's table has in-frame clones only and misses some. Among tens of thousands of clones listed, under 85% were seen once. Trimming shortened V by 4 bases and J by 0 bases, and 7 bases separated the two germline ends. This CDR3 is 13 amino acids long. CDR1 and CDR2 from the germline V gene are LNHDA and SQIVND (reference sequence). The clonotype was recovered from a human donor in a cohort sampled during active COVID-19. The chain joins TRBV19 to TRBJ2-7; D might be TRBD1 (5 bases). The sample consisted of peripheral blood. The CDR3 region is CASSKGRSYEQYF. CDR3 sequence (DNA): TGTGCCAGTAGTAAGGGGCGCTCCTACGAGCAGTACTTC.